These 32 T cell receptor beta chains were all obtained from the same sample, sequenced in a study of blood T cell repertoires in COVID-19. Profiling relied on immunoSEQ multiplex PCR, and the TCRdb table lists in-frame clones only, not all of them. Of approximately 250,000 clones listed, around 88% are singletons. The source material was PBMCs or T cells enriched from blood (not recorded which). The receptors shown here come from a woman between 35 and 50 years old with acute COVID-19.

The chain combines TRBV24-1 with TRBJ2-3, with D perhaps TRBD2 (5 bases). V lost 10 bases to trimming and J lost 6 bases, with 10 bases between them. This CDR3 has 11 amino acids. Germline values: CDR1 KGHDR, CDR2 SFDVKD. The CDR3 sequence is CATGKRDTQYF. The CDR3 DNA reads TGTGCCACAGGAAAGCGGGATACGCAGTATTTT.

This chain joins TRBV6-5 and TRBJ1-2; 7 positions match TRBD1. Germline V CDR1 and CDR2: MNHEY, SVGAGI. This CDR3 is built from 12 residues. With 10 bases clipped from V and 3 bases from J, the junction kept 5 bases outside the gene matches. CDR3 coding DNA: TGTGCCACCCAGGGGGATTACTATGGCTACACCTTC. Translating it yields CATQGDYYGYTF.

The chain carries TRBV5-6 and TRBJ2-1; 11 bases are shared with TRBD2. Germline V lookup: CDR1 SGHDT, CDR2 YYEEEE. Losses at the gene ends were 4 bases for V and 0 bases for J; bases not matched to a gene: 6. The CDR3 totals 17 residues. The CDR3 bases are TGTGCCAGCAGCGGGGAGGGACTAGCGGTCTCCTACAATGAGCAGTTCTTC. As protein: CASSGEGLAVSYNEQFF.

This chain links TRBV2 with TRBJ2-3; perhaps TRBD2 as D (6 bases). Germline CDR1 SNHLY, CDR2 FYNNEI. The CDR3 is 14 residues long. Deletions cut 7 bases from V and 5 bases from J, with 16 bases between. The CDR3 DNA reads as TGTGCCAGCACGGTGGAGGGGTTTCGAGATACGCAGTATTTT. It encodes CASTVEGFRDTQYF.

The chain links TRBV29-1 to TRBJ1-4; no clear D gene. V was cut by 6 bases and J by 1 base, with 15 bases left in between. This CDR3 has 15 residues. Germline assignment: CDR1 SQVTM and CDR2 ANQGSEA. The CDR3 nucleotides are TGCAGCGTCCTAGACATCCGGGGAACTAATGAAAAACTGTTTTTT. Translating it yields CSVLDIRGTNEKLFF.

The rearrangement joins TRBV18 to TRBJ2-7; 8 bases agree with TRBD1. V shed 6 bases and J 5 bases; nucleotides not matched to a gene: 9. Germline loops: CDR1 KGHSH, CDR2 LQKENI. This CDR3 spans 14 amino acids. The DNA for the CDR3 is TGTGCCAGCTCGCCTCGGACAGGGAGCGACGAGCAGTACGTC. Translated: CASSPRTGSDEQYV.

J is TRBJ1-3 and V is TRBV19, with a possible D match to TRBD1 (6 bases). The germline CDR1 and CDR2 sequences are LNHDA and SQIVND (reference sequence). The CDR3 is 13 amino acids. Between the trimmed V and J ends, which lost 2 bases and 9 bases, there was a span of 11 bases. This CDR3 is CASSILQGSTIYF. The CDR3 bases are TGTGCCAGTAGTATACTACAGGGTAGCACCATATATTTT.

The J gene is TRBJ2-7, the V gene TRBV19; 8 bases line up with TRBD1. The CDR3 covers 15 residues. The germline V gene encodes CDR1 LNHDA and CDR2 SQIVND (reference sequence). Trimming took 6 bases from V and 4 from J; bases not matched to a gene: 11. The CDR3 bases are TGTGCCAGTAGAACCAAGGGACAGGAGATATACGAGCAGTACTTC. Amino acid sequence: CASRTKGQEIYEQYF.

This chain connects TRBV4-1 to TRBJ1-4, with D tentatively TRBD1 (6 bases). The CDR3 extends over 15 amino acids. V lost 7 bases and J 7 bases, leaving 19 bases between the germline ends. CDR1 MGHRA and CDR2 YSYEKL come from the germline V gene. CDR3: CASTPSGGLGEKLFF. The CDR3 DNA reads TGCGCCAGCACCCCCTCGGGGGGCCTCGGTGAAAAACTGTTTTTT.

This chain joins TRBV5-4 and TRBJ2-1; 11 bases are shared with TRBD1. This CDR3 is 16 amino acids long. Trimming removed 5 bases from V and 3 bases from J; junction bases left unmatched: 7. Germline CDR1 is SGHNT and CDR2 is YYREEE (reference sequence). This CDR3 reads CASSPGDRGFYNEQFF. The CDR3 nucleotides read TGTGCCAGCAGTCCCGGGGACAGGGGGTTCTACAATGAGCAGTTCTTC.

The V call is TRBV5-1, the J call TRBJ2-1; TRBD2 matches at 11 bases. CDR1 is SGHRS and CDR2 is YFSETQ in the germline V gene. This CDR3 has 17 amino acids. J was trimmed by 9 bases and V by 0 bases; bases with no gene match: 11. CDR3 DNA sequence: TGCGCCAGCAGCTTGGCTAGCGGGAGGAGAATTGAGGTTGAGCAGTTCTTC. Translated, it gives CASSLASGRRIEVEQFF.

The chain links TRBV19 to TRBJ1-2, with a tentative D call TRBD1 (6 bases). The CDR3 covers 16 residues. CDR1 is LNHDA, CDR2 SQIVND, per germline (reference sequence). V lost 3 bases and J lost 0, with 14 bases in between. As DNA, the CDR3 is TGTGCCAGTAGTATTGAGGACAGACCAGCTAACTATGGCTACACCTTC. It yields the protein CASSIEDRPANYGYTF.

The rearrangement links TRBV5-4 to TRBJ2-3; TRBD2 matches 8 bases. Germline values: CDR1 SGHNT, CDR2 YYREEE (reference sequence). J lost 0 bases, V lost 4 bases, and 1 base had no gene match. The CDR3 runs to 14 residues. The DNA for the CDR3 is TGTGCCAGCAGCCCTAGCGGGAGCACAGATACGCAGTATTTT. Its protein is CASSPSGSTDTQYF.

The chain employs TRBV5-1 and TRBJ2-2; D is possibly TRBD1 (6 bases). The germline gives CDR1 SGHRS, CDR2 YFSETQ. Trimming removed 4 bases at V and 3 bases at J, with 13 bases between. The CDR3 length is 15 residues. The CDR3 DNA reads as TGCGCCAGCAGCCGGACAGCCAGTCACACCGGGGAGCTGTTTTTT. This translates into CASSRTASHTGELFF.

This chain connects TRBV24-1 to TRBJ1-5; 9 nucleotides line up with TRBD1. Germline loops: CDR1 KGHDR, CDR2 SFDVKD. This CDR3 is built from 16 residues. V was clipped by 4 bases and J by 3 bases; unmatched bases: 6. In nucleotides, the CDR3 is TGTGCCACCAGTGACCCCGGGACAGGGCTCAATCAGCCCCAGCATTTT. This sequence encodes CATSDPGTGLNQPQHF.

This clone was counted once. The chain combines TRBV5-6 with TRBJ2-5; perhaps TRBD1 as D (5 bases). Germline-derived CDR1 and CDR2 are SGHDT and YYEEEE. The CDR3 runs 12 residues. The V end was cut by 9 bases, the J end by 3 bases, with 12 bases between. For the CDR3, the DNA is TGTGCCACCATGGGGCGAGAAGAGACCCAGTACTTC. This gives the protein CATMGREETQYF.

Only one count was recorded for this clone. This chain links TRBV11-3 with TRBJ2-2, with 9 bases that match TRBD1. The trim removed 6 bases at V and 6 bases at J, leaving 8 bases unmatched. CDR1 and CDR2 from the germline V gene are SGHNT and YENEEA. This CDR3 region has 15 residues. CDR3 sequence reads: CASRNRDRVPGELFF. CDR3 DNA: TGTGCCAGCAGGAACCGGGACAGGGTTCCCGGGGAGCTGTTTTTT.

The genes are TRBV29-1 and TRBJ1-1, with 9 nucleotides matching TRBD1. Germline-derived CDR1 and CDR2 are SQVTM and ANQGSEA. CDR3 length: 12 amino acids. The V gene end was trimmed by 4 bases and the J gene end by 5 bases; junction bases not matched to a gene: 2. The CDR3 DNA sequence: TGCAGCGTTGTAGACAGGGGGACTGAAGCTTTCTTT. Protein sequence: CSVVDRGTEAFF. Full variable domain (missing parts from reference TRBV29-1 and TRBJ1-1): SAVISQKPSRDICQRGTSLTIQCQVDSQVTMMFWYRQQPGQSLTLIATANQGSEATYESGFVIDKFPISRPNLTFSTLTVSNMSPEDSSIYLCSVVDRGTEAFFGQGTRLTVV.

This chain links TRBV28 with TRBJ2-1; 11 bases are a match to TRBD2. Germline lookup yields CDR1 MDHEN and CDR2 SYDVKM. J gave up 8 bases and V 5 bases, and 8 bases lay outside the gene matches. The CDR3 is 15 residues long. CDR3 DNA: TGTGCCAGCAGTCTCTCACTAGCGGGAGTGGATGAGCAGTTCTTC. The encoded protein is CASSLSLAGVDEQFF.

The V call is TRBV6-5, the J call TRBJ1-1; 10 bases align to TRBD1. CDR3 length equals 14 residues. V lost 5 bases to trimming and J lost 10 bases; unmatched junction nucleotides: 10. Germline assignment: CDR1 MNHEY and CDR2 SVGAGI. The CDR3 loop reads CASSPDRGPARAFF. CDR3 DNA sequence: TGTGCCAGCAGTCCTGACAGGGGGCCAGCCCGAGCTTTCTTT.

This chain links TRBV5-5 with TRBJ1-2; the D is unclear. Looked up from germline, CDR1 is SGHKS and CDR2 is YYEKEE (reference sequence). The CDR3 has 14 amino acids. V gave up 0 bases and J gave up 8 bases, with 14 bases separating them. In DNA, the CDR3 is TGTGCCAGCAGCTTGGACCGGACGGGGTCAGGCTACACCTTC. It is translated as CASSLDRTGSGYTF.

This sequence joins TRBV7-9 and TRBJ2-3; a possible D gene is TRBD2 (5 bases). The V end lost 5 bases, the J end lost 2 bases, and 11 bases lay between the germline ends. This CDR3 is 14 amino acids long. In germline, CDR1 is SEHNR, CDR2 FQNEAQ (reference sequence). CDR3 DNA: TGTGCCAGCAGCCCTCAGCGGACCACAGATACGCAGTATTTT. Its translation: CASSPQRTTDTQYF.

V and J are TRBV29-1 and TRBJ1-6; possible D gene TRBD1, 5 bases. This CDR3 contains 13 residues. The V end lost 6 bases, the J end lost 5 bases, and 11 bases lay between the germline ends. CDR1 SQVTM and CDR2 ANQGSEA come from the germline V gene. The CDR3 DNA is TGCAGCGTAGGACATGGGAATAATTCACCCCTCCACTTT. Its protein is CSVGHGNNSPLHF.

V usage is TRBV27 and J usage is TRBJ1-6; TRBD1 might be the D (5 bases). The V gene lost 3 bases and the J gene lost 8 bases, with 14 bases spanning the gap. CDR1 and CDR2 from the germline V gene are MNHEY and SMNVEV (reference sequence). This CDR3 has 15 residues. In DNA form, the CDR3 reads TGTGCCAGCAGTTTCACGGCAGGGTTGGATTCACCCCTCCACTTT. Amino acid sequence: CASSFTAGLDSPLHF.

The chain recombines TRBV11-2 with TRBJ1-5, with TRBD1 matching over 7 bases. The CDR3 runs 12 residues. The germline gives CDR1 SGHAT, CDR2 FQNNGV. V dropped 4 bases and J dropped 11; count of bases not matched to a gene: 5. CDR3 amino acids: CASSSDRAAQHF. The DNA of the CDR3 is TGTGCCAGCAGCTCCGACAGGGCGGCCCAGCATTTT.

CDR3 DNA sequence: TGTGCCAGTAGTATAGTGGGGGGGACTGAAGCTTTCTTT. Its translation is CASSIVGGTEAFF. The V call is TRBV19, the J call TRBJ1-1; D may be TRBD1 (5 bases). This CDR3 comprises 13 residues. Deletions cut 1 base from V and 5 bases from J, with 8 bases between. Per the germline V gene, CDR1 is LNHDA and CDR2 is SQIVND (reference sequence).

This clone has more than one count but fewer than ten. V and J are TRBV18 and TRBJ2-7; 9 nucleotides agree with TRBD1. After removal of 0 bases from V and 1 base from J, the junction contained 1 base not matched to a gene. The CDR3 is made up of 15 amino acids. In germline, CDR1 is KGHSH, CDR2 LQKENI. The CDR3 DNA reads TGTGCCAGCTCACCACCAGGACAGGGGTCCTACGAGCAGTACTTC. This codes for CASSPPGQGSYEQYF.

The chain carries TRBV4-1 and TRBJ2-3, with 8 nucleotides matching TRBD1. This CDR3 comprises 16 residues. CDR1 MGHRA and CDR2 YSYEKL come from the germline V gene. The V segment lost 4 bases and the J segment 5 bases; nucleotides outside the gene matches: 11. CDR3: CASSPGQGPSIDTQYF. In nucleotides, the CDR3 is TGCGCCAGCAGCCCCGGACAGGGCCCTTCGATAGATACGCAGTATTTT.

The chain carries TRBV9 and TRBJ2-1; 7 bases align to TRBD1. The V and J ends lost 4 bases and 10 bases, in that order; junction bases with no gene match: 8. The CDR3 is 13 residues long. The germline gives CDR1 SGDLS, CDR2 YYNGEE. The CDR3 sequence: CASSSRTGSEQFF. The CDR3, as DNA: TGTGCCAGCAGCTCCCGGACAGGCAGCGAGCAGTTCTTC.

The V call is TRBV27, the J call TRBJ2-7; 7 bases align to TRBD1. Looked up from germline, CDR1 is MNHEY and CDR2 is SMNVEV (reference sequence). This CDR3 has 16 amino acids. V trimming: 5 bases; J trimming: 0 bases; junction bases outside the gene matches: 10. CDR3 amino acids: CASSPRQGRGSYEQYV. The CDR3 DNA reads TGTGCCAGCAGTCCAAGACAGGGAAGAGGCTCCTACGAGCAGTACGTC.

The chain has TRBV5-4 and TRBJ2-5; tentatively, D is TRBD2 (5 bases). This CDR3 has 14 residues. With 3 bases removed from V and 7 bases from J, the gap between germline ends came to 16 bases. The germline CDR1 and CDR2 sequences are SGHNT and YYREEE (reference sequence). The CDR3 protein is CASSSPSEGGTQYF. The DNA for the CDR3 is TGTGCCAGCAGCTCCCCTAGTGAAGGAGGGACCCAGTACTTC.

V and J are TRBV15 and TRBJ1-1; D is undetermined. The germline V and J ends were trimmed by 9 bases and 3 bases, with 14 bases remaining between them. The germline V gene has CDR1 LNHNV and CDR2 YYDKDF (reference sequence). This CDR3 has 13 amino acids. CDR3 sequence: CATLEHGDTEAFF. CDR3 coding DNA: TGTGCCACTTTGGAGCATGGCGACACTGAAGCTTTCTTT.